This T cell receptor (beta chain) was identified in a study of T cell responses to AZD1222 COVID-19 vaccine. Whole-study findings and limits: Repertoire sampling happened only post peak T cell response.

On this clone itself: Its antigen is currently unknown.

The CDR3 spans 15 residues. CDR1 and CDR2 (germline): DFQATT, SNEGSKA (reference sequence). Trimming took off 3 bases at V and 2 bases at J, with 17 bases between the two ends. The assay was immunoSEQ multiplex PCR, and TCRdb's table has in-frame clones only and misses some. The top ten clones hold 4.8% of a sample with roughly 110,000 clones, 70% to 90% of them seen once. The sequence was collected from an adult who received the AZD1222 COVID-19 vaccine. The specimen comprised peripheral blood, sampled 28 days after the second AZD1222 dose. The rearrangement joins TRBV20-1 to TRBJ2-7; D might be TRBD2 (7 bases). The CDR3 is CSASRGGQPTYEQYF. The CDR3 coding sequence is TGCAGTGCTAGTAGGGGGGGACAACCGACCTACGAGCAGTACTTC.